The present T cell receptor beta chain was sequenced within a study of cytomegalovirus exposure and HLA in healthy donors. Across the whole study: From donors who were HLA-typed, an early data release held approximately 91 million unique TCRs. Whole-study results and caveats: Apparent HLA restriction characterized most CMV-associated TCR beta chains in a later analysis. Later, TCR association rates were found to vary by HLA locus, highest for DRB1 and lowest for HLA-C.

Germline CDR1 MDHEN, CDR2 SYDVKM. V dropped 5 bases and J dropped 2; count of bases not matched to a gene: 6. CDR3 length: 16 amino acids. Details on this clone: Its antigen is undetermined.

Primers for the PCR totalled 60 Vbeta and 13 Jbeta. The assay was immunoSEQ multiplex PCR, and TCRdb's table has in-frame clones only and misses some. The sample holds about 50,000 clones. This sequence originates from a man aged 18 to 30 in good health and CMV-seropositive. The sequencing input was PBMCs. The chain combines TRBV28 with TRBJ1-5; TRBD1 matches at 10 bases. CDR3 region: CASSHGGTGGNQPQHF. CDR3 sequence (DNA): TGTGCCAGCAGTCACGGGGGGACAGGGGGCAATCAGCCCCAGCATTTT.